One sample yielded the 7 T cell receptor beta chains listed below, sequenced in a study of somatic mutations in cytotoxic T cells in rheumatoid arthritis. Data came from immunoSEQ multiplex PCR; TCRdb stores just in-frame clones and leaves some out. The profile shows some 30,000 clones, around 87% of them singletons. Sequencing was done on a sample of CD8+ T cells sorted from blood. Every receptor here comes from an adult with rheumatoid arthritis.

This clone was found a few times. The J gene is TRBJ1-1, the V gene TRBV7-9, with TRBD1 as a possible D gene (6 bases). From germline, CDR1 is SEHNR and CDR2 FQNEAQ (reference sequence). This CDR3 is 14 amino acids long. Trimming pared 5 bases from V and 4 bases from J, leaving 14 bases between. The CDR3 bases are TGTGCCAGCAGCCCCGAATGGGGGGCCACTGAAGCTTTCTTT. Protein product: CASSPEWGATEAFF.

The rearrangement joins TRBV20-1 to TRBJ2-1; 7 bases are shared with TRBD1. The CDR3 is made up of 11 amino acids. In germline, CDR1 is DFQATT, CDR2 SNEGSKA (reference sequence). The junction had 1 base not matched to a gene; V was cut back by 4 bases and J by 7 bases. The CDR3 DNA is TGCAGTGCTATACAGGGGAATGAGCAGTTCTTC. Amino acids: CSAIQGNEQFF.

In the case of this clone: At one of its ends the junction is not consistent with the germline gene, which may arise from a read error. This rearrangement joins TRBV13 to TRBJ2-7, with D possibly TRBD1 on 5 matching bases. The length of the CDR3 is 13 residues. Germline CDR1 PRHDT, CDR2 FYEKMQ (reference sequence). The CDR3 coding sequence is TGTGCCAGCAGCCTAGGGGTTGAGTACGAGCAGTACTTC. As protein: CASSLGVEYEQYF.

The chain employs TRBV4-1 and TRBJ1-1; 9 nucleotides align to TRBD1. With V trimmed by 0 bases and J by 5 bases, 16 bases remained unmatched. From germline, CDR1 is MGHRA and CDR2 YSYEKL. The CDR3 contains 19 residues. In nucleotides, the CDR3 is TGCGCCAGCAGCCAAGATAAGGGGTCCCGGGACAGGGACGAAACTGAAGCTTTCTTT. As protein: CASSQDKGSRDRDETEAFF.

This clone turned up a few times. The chain employs TRBV11-2 and TRBJ1-5; no firm D call. Germline V gives CDR1 SGHAT, CDR2 FQNNGV. The CDR3 spans 14 residues. V shed 1 base and J shed 7 bases, with 11 bases lying between them. This CDR3 reads CASSLGLPAQPQHF. CDR3 sequence (DNA): TGTGCCAGCAGCTTAGGACTACCAGCGCAGCCCCAGCATTTT. Based on the CDR3 plus reference TRBV11-2 and TRBJ1-5, the full variable domain is EAGVAQSPRYKIIEKRQSVAFWCNPISGHATLYWYQQILGQGPKLLIQFQNNGVVDDSQLPKDRFSAERLKGVDSTLKIQPAKLEDSAVYLCASSLGLPAQPQHFGDGTRLSIL.

J is TRBJ2-7 and V is TRBV28, with 7 bases identical to TRBD1. Per the germline V gene, CDR1 is MDHEN and CDR2 is SYDVKM. This CDR3 spans 15 amino acids. V lost 6 bases and J lost 0; bases outside the gene matches: 8. CDR3 in DNA: TGTGCCAGCAGAGCGAGTGACAGGGTCTCCTACGAGCAGTACTTC. Protein product: CASRASDRVSYEQYF.

The chain has TRBV4-3 and TRBJ1-4; D possibly corresponds to TRBD1 (5 bases). Germline V CDR1 and CDR2: LGHNA, YSLEER. The CDR3 runs to 13 residues. Trimming left V 4 bases short and J 8 bases short, with 11 bases between. In DNA, the CDR3 is TGCGCCAGCAGCCCGTGGGACGAAGAAAAACTGTTTTTT. It yields the protein CASSPWDEEKLFF.